Each of the 15 T cell receptor beta chains below was sequenced from the same sample in a study of T cell responses to AZD1222 COVID-19 vaccine. Here immunoSEQ multiplex PCR was the method, and the copy in TCRdb shows in-frame clones only, minus some. Here the sample spans some 190,000 clones, around 94% being singletons. The sequencing used peripheral blood, collected on day 0 of AZD1222 vaccination. These TCRs come from an adult in good health.

The rearrangement joins TRBV1 to TRBJ1-2. TRBV1 is a pseudogene locus. This CDR3 spans 15 amino acids. The CDR3 DNA is TGCACCAGCAGCCAATGGGGACGGTCTAACTATGGCTACACCTTC. Its translation: CTSSQWGRSNYGYTF.

The rearrangement joins TRBV3-1 (or the pseudogene TRBV3-2) to TRBJ2-5; TRBD1 agrees at 8 bases. Losses at the gene ends were 7 bases for V and 6 bases for J; bases not matched to a gene: 10. The CDR3 sequence is 14 residues long. Germline loops: CDR1 LGHDT, CDR2 YNNKEL (reference sequence). The CDR3 here is CASNPGGARKTQYF. CDR3 nucleotide sequence: TGTGCCAGCAATCCAGGGGGCGCAAGAAAGACCCAGTACTTC.

This sequence joins TRBV7-3 and TRBJ1-5, with a tentative D call TRBD1 (5 bases). This CDR3 has 13 amino acids. Germline values: CDR1 SGHTA, CDR2 FQGTGA. V dropped 6 bases and J dropped 6 bases, with 12 bases sitting between them. The CDR3 DNA sequence: TGTGCCAGCAGTGGCGTCGGGGGTCAGCCCCAGCATTTT. Translated, it gives CASSGVGGQPQHF.

This chain links TRBV3-1 (or the pseudogene TRBV3-2) with TRBJ1-1, with 12 bases fitting TRBD1. V trimming: 3 bases; J trimming: 4 bases; junction bases outside the gene matches: 9. CDR3 length equals 17 residues. From germline, CDR1 is LGHDT and CDR2 YNNKEL (reference sequence). CDR3 DNA sequence: TGTGCCAGCAGCCAGAAGATCCGGGACAGGGGGCCCACTGAAGCTTTCTTT. This encodes CASSQKIRDRGPTEAFF.

The CDR3 DNA follows: TGTGCCAGCAGCTTAGAGGGGACAGGGACCAACGTCCTGACTTTC. This encodes CASSLEGTGTNVLTF. The chain is built from TRBV7-9 and TRBJ2-6; TRBD1 aligns across 9 bases. From germline, CDR1 is SEHNR and CDR2 FQNEAQ (reference sequence). Trimming took 1 base from V and 8 from J; bases not matched to a gene: 3. This CDR3 spans 15 amino acids. Drawing the rest from reference TRBV7-9 and TRBJ2-6, the complete variable domain is DTGVSQNPRHKITKRGQNVTFRCDPISEHNRLYWYRQTLGQGPEFLTYFQNEAQLEKSRLLSDRFSAERPKGSFSTLEIQRTEQGDSAMYLCASSLEGTGTNVLTFGAGSRLTVL.

The rearrangement links TRBV7-8 to TRBJ1-5; TRBD1 matches at 7 bases. Germline assignment: CDR1 SGHVS and CDR2 FQNEAQ. V lost 5 bases, J lost 7 bases, and 5 bases stayed unmatched. CDR3 length: 13 residues. DNA for the CDR3: TGTGCCAGCAGCCAAACAGGGGACCAGCCCCAGCATTTT. Its protein product is CASSQTGDQPQHF.

This clone was detected only once. This rearrangement joins TRBV6-1 to TRBJ1-1; D gene unclear. The CDR3 contains 14 residues. The V and J ends lost 2 bases and 5 bases respectively, with 12 bases between them. Germline assignment: CDR1 MNHNS and CDR2 SASEGT. CDR3 protein: CASSEWLSGTEAFF. As DNA, the CDR3 is TGTGCCAGCAGTGAATGGCTCTCGGGGACTGAAGCTTTCTTT.

The chain employs TRBV6-5 and TRBJ1-5, with D hard to call. V dropped 6 bases and J dropped 7 bases, with 19 bases sitting between them. Looked up from germline, CDR1 is MNHEY and CDR2 is SVGAGI. CDR3 length: 15 residues. In nucleotides, the CDR3 is TGTGCCAGCAGCCCCGGGCGGAAAGTGATACAGCCCCAGCATTTT. It encodes CASSPGRKVIQPQHF.

The V gene is TRBV11-2, the J gene TRBJ1-1; TRBD1 might be the D (5 bases). Germline V CDR1 and CDR2: SGHAT, FQNNGV. The CDR3 is made up of 14 amino acids. The V and J ends lost 6 bases and 1 base respectively, with 12 bases between them. This chain's CDR3 is CASRLRGSNTEAFF. The CDR3 coding sequence is TGTGCCAGCAGGCTAAGGGGTTCGAACACTGAAGCTTTCTTT.

Note on this clone: A read error may account for a junction end that differs from germline. The chain couples TRBV6-5 to TRBJ1-3, with D uncertain. Germline V gene data show CDR1 as MNHEY and CDR2 as SVGAGI. This CDR3 spans 16 amino acids. CDR3 sequence reads: CASSYSPSSSGNTIYF. In DNA form, the CDR3 reads TGTGCCAGCAGCTACTCTCCCAGTTCTTCTGGAAACACCATATATTTT.

The chain's CDR3 is CASSQQWVPGGETQYF. The CDR3 nucleotides read TGTGCCAGCAGTCAACAGTGGGTCCCAGGGGGAGAGACCCAGTACTTC. The genes are TRBV2 and TRBJ2-5; 7 bases agree with TRBD1. Trimming cost V 5 bases and J 4 bases; bases outside gene matches: 13. Germline assignment: CDR1 SNHLY and CDR2 FYNNEI. The CDR3 is 16 amino acids.

The J gene is TRBJ1-5, the V gene TRBV2; TRBD1 aligns across 7 bases. V shed 6 bases, J shed 5 bases, and the junction held 13 bases outside the gene matches. Per germline, CDR1 SNHLY and CDR2 FYNNEI. This CDR3 comprises 16 residues. CDR3 in DNA: TGTGCCAGCAGCGAATCGGGACAGAATATGTATCAGCCCCAGCATTTT. Translation: CASSESGQNMYQPQHF.

The CDR3 sequence: CASSPHPSIHEQYF. DNA for the CDR3: TGTGCCAGCAGCCCTCACCCCTCGATTCACGAGCAGTACTTC. The chain is built from TRBV9 and TRBJ2-7, with unresolved D. The V end lost 4 bases, the J end lost 5 bases, and 16 bases lay between the germline ends. The CDR3 runs to 14 residues. Germline V gene sequence: CDR1 SGDLS, CDR2 YYNGEE.

The chain joins TRBV7-6 to TRBJ2-7; 10 bases line up with TRBD1. The CDR3 totals 14 residues. Losses at the gene ends were 4 bases for V and 4 bases for J; bases not matched to a gene: 4. Per germline, CDR1 SGHVS and CDR2 FNYEAQ. In nucleotides, the CDR3 is TGTGCCAGCAGCTCCGGGACAGGGGAATACGAGCAGTACTTC. It translates to CASSSGTGEYEQYF.

V gene TRBV5-6 combines with J gene TRBJ1-2; maybe TRBD1 (5 bases). The CDR3 contains 13 residues. Trimming removed 7 bases from V and 7 bases from J, with 17 bases in between. Germline V gene data show CDR1 as SGHDT and CDR2 as YYEEEE. The CDR3 DNA reads TGTGCCAGCGGGGAGGGGAAAGAGCTTGGCTACACCTTC. It encodes CASGEGKELGYTF.